This T cell receptor beta chain was captured by sequencing in a study of OX40 agonist ivuxolimab in advanced cancers. The wider study: The patients received agonistic anti-OX40 (CD134) antibody ivuxolimab.

Per germline, CDR1 LGHNA and CDR2 YNFKEQ. Between the trimmed V and J ends, which lost 0 bases and 0 bases, there was a span of 12 bases. There are 16 residues in the CDR3. At baseline, cycle 4 day 1, and cycle 7 day 1, blood was sampled. Using immunoSEQ multiplex PCR, the repertoire was profiled, and TCRdb retains in-frame clones only, with some absent. The repertoire holds tens of thousands of clones, with 80% as singletons. The sequence derives from an adult with an advanced solid tumor such as melanoma, head and neck, liver or kidney cancer. Sequencing was performed on CD4+ or CD8+ T cells sorted from blood, taken in a trial of the OX40 agonist ivuxolimab. The chain has TRBV4-2 and TRBJ2-7; D could derive from TRBD1 or TRBD2 (5 bases each). In DNA, the CDR3 is TGTGCCAGCAGCCAAGAGGGGCCAGGGACCTCCTACGAGCAGTACTTC. Translation: CASSQEGPGTSYEQYF.